This TCR beta chain was recovered during a study of blood T cell repertoires in COVID-19. Study summary: T cells, B-cell-depleted T cells, or PBMCs provided the cDNA or gDNA that served as material.

This CDR3 is 16 amino acids long. V was cut by 4 bases and J by 0 bases, with 10 bases left in between. CDR1 and CDR2 from the germline V gene are LGHDT and YNNKEL (reference sequence). Authors' analysis steps: Cell counts per sample came from amplifying reference gene primers. The table came from immunoSEQ multiplex PCR; TCRdb's copy has only in-frame clones and leaves some out. The DNA gave D and trimming, while V, J and clone size come from that table. The sample records some 220,000 clones, 83% being singletons. The TCR comes from a human donor in a cohort sampled during active COVID-19. J is TRBJ1-6 and V is TRBV3-1 (or the pseudogene TRBV3-2); D call uncertain. Sequencing was performed on peripheral blood. The CDR3 DNA reads as TGTGCCAGCAGCCTCCGGTTTATCTCCTATAATTCACCCCTCCACTTT. Protein product: CASSLRFISYNSPLHF.